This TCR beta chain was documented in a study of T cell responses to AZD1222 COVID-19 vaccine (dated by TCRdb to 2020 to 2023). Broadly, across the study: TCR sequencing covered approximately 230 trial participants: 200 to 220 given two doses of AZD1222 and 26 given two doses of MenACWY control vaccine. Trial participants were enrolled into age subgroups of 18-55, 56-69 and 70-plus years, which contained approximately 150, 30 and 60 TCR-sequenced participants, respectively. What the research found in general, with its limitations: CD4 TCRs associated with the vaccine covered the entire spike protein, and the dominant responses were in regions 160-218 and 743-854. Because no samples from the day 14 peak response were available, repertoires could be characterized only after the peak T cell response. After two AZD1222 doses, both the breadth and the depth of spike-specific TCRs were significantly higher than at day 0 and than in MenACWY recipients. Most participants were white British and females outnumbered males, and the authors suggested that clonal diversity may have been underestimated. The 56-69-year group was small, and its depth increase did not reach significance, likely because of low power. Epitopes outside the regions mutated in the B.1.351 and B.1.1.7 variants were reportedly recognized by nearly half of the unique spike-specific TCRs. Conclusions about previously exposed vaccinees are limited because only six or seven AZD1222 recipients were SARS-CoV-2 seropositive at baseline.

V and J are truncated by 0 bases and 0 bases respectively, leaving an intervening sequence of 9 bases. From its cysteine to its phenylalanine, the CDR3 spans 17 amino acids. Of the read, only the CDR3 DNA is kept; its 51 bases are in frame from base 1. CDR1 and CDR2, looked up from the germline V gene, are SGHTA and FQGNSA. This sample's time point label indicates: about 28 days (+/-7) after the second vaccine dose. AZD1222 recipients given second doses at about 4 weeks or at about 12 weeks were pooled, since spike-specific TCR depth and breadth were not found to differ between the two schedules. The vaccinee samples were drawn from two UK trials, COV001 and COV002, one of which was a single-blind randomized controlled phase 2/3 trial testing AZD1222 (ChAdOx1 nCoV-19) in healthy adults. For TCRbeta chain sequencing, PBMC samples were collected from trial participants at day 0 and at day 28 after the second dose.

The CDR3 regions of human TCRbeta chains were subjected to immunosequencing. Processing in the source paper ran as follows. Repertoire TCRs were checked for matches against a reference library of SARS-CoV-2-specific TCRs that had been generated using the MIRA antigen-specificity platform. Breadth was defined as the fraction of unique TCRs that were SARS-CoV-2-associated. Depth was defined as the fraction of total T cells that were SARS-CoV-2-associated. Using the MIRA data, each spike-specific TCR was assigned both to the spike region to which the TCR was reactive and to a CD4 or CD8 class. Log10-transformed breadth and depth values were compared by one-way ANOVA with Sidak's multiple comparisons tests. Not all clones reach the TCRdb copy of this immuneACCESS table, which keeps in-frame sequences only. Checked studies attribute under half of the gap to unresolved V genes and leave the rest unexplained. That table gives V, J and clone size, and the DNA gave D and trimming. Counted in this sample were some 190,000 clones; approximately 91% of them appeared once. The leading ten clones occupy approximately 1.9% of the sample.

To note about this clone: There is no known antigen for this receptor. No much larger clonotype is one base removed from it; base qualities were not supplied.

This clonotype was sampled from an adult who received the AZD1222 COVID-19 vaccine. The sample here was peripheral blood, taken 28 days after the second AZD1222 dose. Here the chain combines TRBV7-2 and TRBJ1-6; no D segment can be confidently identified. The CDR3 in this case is CASSLAWVSSYNSPLHF. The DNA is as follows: TGTGCCAGCAGCTTAGCGTGGGTCAGCTCCTATAATTCACCCCTCCACTTT.